A single sample gave rise to the 3 T cell receptor beta chains below, sequenced in a study of regulatory T cells in long-lasting Graves disease. Arm-PCR of CDR3 regions and iRepertoire HTBI primers were used to build TCR beta libraries. Each CDR3 protein is one row after TCRdb ran MiXCR on the multiplex PCR reads. The data show roughly 450,000 distinct CDR3 sequences, around 22% seen once. Time point meaning: persistent/refractory GD, antithyroid drugs over 5 years with positive TRAb. The authors made the TCR library using RNA they extracted from PBMCs. The specimen was peripheral blood mononuclear cells (PBMCs), collected when the disease was refractory, from a patient treated with antithyroid drugs. Receptor source: a female donor with Graves disease.

This clonotype showed up many times. Here the CDR3 omits its conserved ending phenylalanine or tryptophan, so a read error is the likely source. The DNA is left out, because the CDR3 cannot be placed on it with certainty; the CDR3 is given as TCRdb lists it. CDR3 loop: CASRFGTSGRVWRA. V gene TRBV2 combines with J gene TRBJ2-5; TRBD2 is the table's D call and was not checked against the DNA. In germline, CDR1 is SNHLY, CDR2 FYNNEI. The CDR3 length equals 14 residues, ends included.

This clonotype was recorded a few times. V and J are TRBV7-8 and TRBJ1-2; no clear D. This CDR3 contains 14 residues. V lost 4 bases to trimming and J lost 5 bases, with 14 bases between them. Germline loops: CDR1 SGHVS, CDR2 FQNEAQ. CDR3 in DNA: TGTGCCAGCAGCTCCGATTGGACGGTGTATGGCTACACCTTC. Translation gives CASSSDWTVYGYTF.

The chain is built from TRBV28 and TRBJ1-3; 8 nucleotides agree with TRBD1. The germline V gene encodes CDR1 MDHEN and CDR2 SYDVKM. Trimming cost V 7 bases and J 0 bases; bases outside gene matches: 14. The CDR3 covers 18 residues. The CDR3 here is CASTRTGNTLSSGNTIYF. CDR3 in DNA: TGTGCCAGCACTCGGACAGGGAACACCTTGAGCTCTGGAAACACCATATATTTT. The variable domain in full, completed from reference TRBV28 and TRBJ1-3, reads DVKVTQSSRYLVKRTGEKVFLECVQDMDHENMFWYRQDPGLGLRLIYFSYDVKMKEKGDIPEGYSVSREKKERFSLILESASTNQTSMYLCASTRTGNTLSSGNTIYFGEGSWLTVV.